These 25 T cell receptor beta chains share one sample of origin, sequenced in a study of blood T cell repertoires in COVID-19 (TCRdb year 2020). The library was obtained by the immunoSEQ multiplex PCR assay. TCRdb's version of the immuneACCESS table is confined to in-frame rearrangements and falls short of the full clone set. An unresolved V gene accounts for under half of the shortfall where checked; the remainder is of unknown origin. Within this sample are about 130,000 clones, with around four fifths of them counted one time only. Of the sample, roughly 13% is held by the ten largest clones. The sequenced material came from peripheral blood. The receptors originated from a human donor in a cohort sampled during active COVID-19.

The table lists this clone with a count of one. The gene calls are TRBV10-3 and TRBJ2-7; D possibly corresponds to TRBD1 (6 bases). The germline V gene encodes CDR1 ENHRY and CDR2 SYGVKD. With 11 bases removed from V and 5 bases from J, the gap between germline ends came to 16 bases. The CDR3 consists of 12 residues. Here the CDR3 DNA reads TGTGCCTTCGGCCAGGGGAGAAACGAGCAGTACTTC. This gives the protein CAFGQGRNEQYF.

The V call is TRBV3-1 (or the pseudogene TRBV3-2), the J call TRBJ2-7; 7 nucleotides line up with TRBD2. Germline values: CDR1 LGHDT, CDR2 YNNKEL (reference sequence). The J segment lost 3 bases and the V segment lost 0 bases, leaving 2 bases of the junction unmatched. The CDR3 has 14 residues. The chain's CDR3 is CASSQDWTSYEQYF. The CDR3 DNA is TGTGCCAGCAGCCAAGATTGGACTAGCTACGAGCAGTACTTC.

This clone was recorded a few times. V usage is TRBV2 and J usage is TRBJ1-4, with D possibly being TRBD1 (5 bases). The CDR3 spans 15 residues. V gave up 5 bases and J gave up 5 bases, with 15 bases separating them. Germline V lookup: CDR1 SNHLY, CDR2 FYNNEI. CDR3 in DNA: TGTGCCAGCAGTCCCGACGGGGGGTGGAATGAAAAACTGTTTTTT. This sequence encodes CASSPDGGWNEKLFF.

This chain links TRBV7-3 with TRBJ2-1, with 9 bases matching TRBD1. After removal of 5 bases from V and 2 bases from J, the junction contained 7 bases not matched to a gene. This CDR3 is built from 16 residues. Germline V gene sequence: CDR1 SGHTA, CDR2 FQGTGA. The chain's CDR3 is CASSPYTGGTYNEQFF. Written as DNA, the CDR3 is TGTGCCAGCAGCCCGTACACAGGGGGCACCTACAATGAGCAGTTCTTC.

The chain links TRBV28 to TRBJ2-7; D is perhaps TRBD2 (5 bases). With 7 bases removed from V and 3 bases from J, the gap between germline ends came to 19 bases. From germline, CDR1 is MDHEN and CDR2 SYDVKM. The length of the CDR3 is 15 residues. The DNA of the CDR3 is TGTGCCAGCATCTTTAGGGCCGGGATGTACTACGAGCAGTACTTC. It yields the protein CASIFRAGMYYEQYF.

V usage is TRBV11-2 and J usage is TRBJ1-2, with a weak D call TRBD1 (6 bases). CDR1 is SGHAT, CDR2 FQNNGV, per germline. Trimming stripped 3 bases from V and 3 bases from J, with 11 bases between. This CDR3 has 14 residues. The CDR3 DNA reads as TGTGCCAGCAGCTTGGGGGGGCCGGACTATGGCTACACCTTC. Translated: CASSLGGPDYGYTF. Looking up the rest from reference TRBV11-2 and TRBJ1-2 gives the full variable domain: EAGVAQSPRYKIIEKRQSVAFWCNPISGHATLYWYQQILGQGPKLLIQFQNNGVVDDSQLPKDRFSAERLKGVDSTLKIQPAKLEDSAVYLCASSLGGPDYGYTFGSGTRLTVV.

This clone appeared a few times. V is TRBV19 and J is TRBJ2-3, with 9 bases fitting TRBD2. V shed 8 bases and J 4 bases; nucleotides not matched to a gene: 10. The V gene's germline CDR1 is LNHDA and CDR2 SQIVND (reference sequence). The CDR3 length is 15 residues. The CDR3 nucleotides are TGTGCCAGTCTAGCGGGGTTCTACGTTGCAGATACGCAGTATTTT. This translates into CASLAGFYVADTQYF.

The rearrangement joins TRBV6-1 to TRBJ1-2, with 8 bases fitting TRBD1. V lost 1 base and J lost 2; bases outside the gene matches: 6. The CDR3 length is 16 residues. Germline assignment: CDR1 MNHNS and CDR2 SASEGT. CDR3 DNA: TGTGCCAGCAGTGAAGGAGGACAGGGTAGAAACTATGGCTACACCTTC. The encoded protein is CASSEGGQGRNYGYTF.

The table lists this clone with a count of one. The V call is TRBV18, the J call TRBJ1-1; D might be TRBD1 (6 bases). The V end was cut by 2 bases, the J end by 1 base, with 8 bases between. The CDR3 runs to 14 residues. The germline V gene encodes CDR1 KGHSH and CDR2 LQKENI. As DNA, the CDR3 is TGTGCCAGCTCACCATCGACAGGGAACACTGAAGCTTTCTTT. Protein product: CASSPSTGNTEAFF.

The V gene is TRBV6-5, the J gene TRBJ1-5, with a possible D match to TRBD1 (5 bases). CDR3 length equals 13 residues. Trimming shortened V by 6 bases and J by 5 bases, and 11 bases separated the two germline ends. Germline CDR1 and CDR2: MNHEY and SVGAGI. Written as DNA, the CDR3 is TGTGCCAGCAGCGCGGACAACTATCAGCCCCAGCATTTT. This translates into CASSADNYQPQHF.

The rearrangement uses TRBV30 and TRBJ1-1, with TRBD1 as a possible D gene (6 bases). Between the trimmed V and J ends, which lost 4 bases and 4 bases, there was a span of 22 bases. The CDR3 consists of 16 residues. CDR1 GTSNPN and CDR2 SVGIG come from the germline V gene (reference sequence). Here the CDR3 reads CAWNSGPHRAGTEAFF. The CDR3 DNA is TGTGCCTGGAACTCTGGGCCCCACAGGGCCGGCACTGAAGCTTTCTTT.

The chain combines TRBV21-1 with TRBJ2-7; the table's D call, TRBD1, was not checked against the DNA. TRBV21-1 represents a pseudogene. The CDR3 has 14 amino acids. The CDR3 loop reads CASSKDRRSYEQYF. CDR3 in DNA: TGTGCCAGCAGCAAGGACAGGCGCTCCTACGAGCAGTACTTC.

This clone showed up just once. This chain uses TRBV7-8 with TRBJ1-6; the D gene is possibly TRBD1 (5 bases). With 4 bases removed from V and 5 bases from J, the gap between germline ends came to 9 bases. From germline, CDR1 is SGHVS and CDR2 FQNEAQ. CDR3 size: 14 residues. CDR3 bases: TGTGCCAGCAGCTCTGACAGAAATAATTCACCCCTCCACTTT. Translating gives CASSSDRNNSPLHF.

This clone appeared once. J is TRBJ2-7 and V is TRBV15; D is perhaps TRBD2 (5 bases). The germline CDR1 and CDR2 sequences are LNHNV and YYDKDF (reference sequence). Trimming stripped 4 bases from V and 4 bases from J, with 20 bases between. The CDR3 has 16 amino acids. Here the CDR3 reads CATSTRRREFTYEQYF. CDR3 DNA: TGTGCCACCAGCACCCGACGCCGGGAATTCACGTACGAGCAGTACTTC.

The chain recombines TRBV7-9 with TRBJ1-1; tentatively, D is TRBD1 (5 bases). V was shortened by 4 bases and J by 1 base, with 19 bases between the two germline ends. The V gene's germline CDR1 is SEHNR and CDR2 FQNEAQ (reference sequence). The CDR3 spans 17 residues. CDR3 bases: TGTGCCAGCAGCTCGACCCCGGGGGGGGAGAAGAACACTGAAGCTTTCTTT. Translated: CASSSTPGGEKNTEAFF.

This rearrangement joins TRBV7-9 to TRBJ1-2; 7 nucleotides agree with TRBD1. Germline values: CDR1 SEHNR, CDR2 FQNEAQ (reference sequence). The CDR3 spans 14 residues. The ends lost 7 bases at V and 2 bases at J; junction bases unmatched: 7. The CDR3 DNA reads TGTGCCAGCACGGGACAGAACCTAAACTATGGCTACACCTTC. It yields the protein CASTGQNLNYGYTF.

V and J are TRBV30 and TRBJ2-7, with D maybe TRBD2 (6 bases). The CDR3 loop spans 13 amino acids. V was clipped by 0 bases and J by 2 bases, with 8 bases between them. Germline loops: CDR1 GTSNPN, CDR2 SVGIG (reference sequence). This CDR3 reads CAWSVPGAYEQYF. Written as DNA, the CDR3 is TGTGCCTGGAGTGTCCCGGGGGCCTACGAGCAGTACTTC.

The chain is built from TRBV6-2 or TRBV6-3 and TRBJ1-2; D gene ambiguous. The CDR3 totals 13 residues. Germline CDR1 reads MNHEY; CDR2 reads SVGEGT. V was clipped by 2 bases and J by 5 bases, with 9 bases between them. The CDR3 nucleotides are TGTGCCAGCAGTTACGCACATCCTTATGGCTACACCTTC. Translating gives CASSYAHPYGYTF.

The chain recombines TRBV19 with TRBJ1-2; 7 nucleotides match TRBD1. The CDR3 contains 14 residues. CDR1 and CDR2 (germline): LNHDA, SQIVND (reference sequence). Losses at the gene ends were 7 bases for V and 4 bases for J; bases not matched to a gene: 9. Here the CDR3 reads CASKGRDSTYGYTF. CDR3 coding DNA: TGTGCCAGTAAAGGTCGGGACAGTACCTATGGCTACACCTTC. The full variable domain, rest sourced from reference TRBV19 and TRBJ1-2, is DGGITQSPKYLFRKEGQNVTLSCEQNLNHDAMYWYRQDPGQGLRLIYYSQIVNDFQKGDIAEGYSVSREKKESFPLTVTSAQKNPTAFYLCASKGRDSTYGYTFGSGTRLTVV.

The gene calls are TRBV27 and TRBJ2-2, with D unclear. The CDR3 consists of 13 residues. With 5 bases removed from V and 4 bases from J, the gap between germline ends came to 8 bases. The germline V gene has CDR1 MNHEY and CDR2 SMNVEV (reference sequence). The CDR3 DNA reads TGTGCCAGCAGTCCCCTTCGCACCGGGGAGCTGTTTTTT. Residues: CASSPLRTGELFF.

The chain links TRBV5-4 to TRBJ2-7, with D maybe TRBD2 (5 bases). Germline loops: CDR1 SGHNT, CDR2 YYREEE (reference sequence). V lost 4 bases to trimming and J lost 9 bases, with 23 bases between them. The CDR3 is 15 amino acids. The DNA of the CDR3 is TGTGCCAGCAGCCGAGGGAGAGAACGATCACGAGGGCAGTACTTC. This encodes CASSRGRERSRGQYF.

The rearrangement joins TRBV21-1 to TRBJ1-5; the DNA was not compared with TRBD1, the D call given in the table. TRBV21-1 is assigned pseudogene status. The CDR3 sequence is 13 residues long. The CDR3 region is CASSKKQIQPQHF. CDR3 nucleotides: TGTGCCAGCAGCAAGAAACAAATCCAGCCCCAGCATTTT.

J is TRBJ2-3 and V is TRBV10-3; D is undetermined. The V gene's germline CDR1 is ENHRY and CDR2 SYGVKD. The CDR3 contains 14 residues. Trimming pared 5 bases from V and 0 bases from J, leaving 9 bases between. The CDR3 region has the DNA TGTGCCATCAGTATTGGCAGTAGCACAGATACGCAGTATTTT. Protein sequence: CAISIGSSTDTQYF.

V usage is TRBV4-1 and J usage is TRBJ1-4, with unresolved D. Between the trimmed V and J ends, which lost 1 base and 4 bases, there was a span of 10 bases. This CDR3 has 15 residues. The germline V gene encodes CDR1 MGHRA and CDR2 YSYEKL. CDR3 DNA sequence: TGCGCCAGCAGCCAAGCCTCGGGAGGTAATGAAAAACTGTTTTTT. As protein: CASSQASGGNEKLFF.

This chain uses TRBV11-2 with TRBJ2-7; D uncertain. The ends were cut back, 8 bases at V and 7 bases at J, with 12 bases in the middle. The CDR3 is 11 amino acids. Germline loops: CDR1 SGHAT, CDR2 FQNNGV. In DNA, the CDR3 is TGTGCCAGCCAGTCCTTGTTTGAGCAGTACTTC. Residues: CASQSLFEQYF.